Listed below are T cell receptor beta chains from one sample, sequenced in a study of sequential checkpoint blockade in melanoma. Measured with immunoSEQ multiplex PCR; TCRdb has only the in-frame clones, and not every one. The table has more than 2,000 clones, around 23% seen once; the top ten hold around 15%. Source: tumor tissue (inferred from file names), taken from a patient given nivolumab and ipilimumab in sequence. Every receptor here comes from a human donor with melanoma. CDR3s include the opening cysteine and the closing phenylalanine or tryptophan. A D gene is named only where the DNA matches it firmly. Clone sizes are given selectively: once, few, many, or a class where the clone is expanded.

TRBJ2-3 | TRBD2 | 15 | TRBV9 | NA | CASSAGRLMADTQYF | TGTGCCAGCAGCGCCGGGAGGCTAATGGCAGATACGCAGTATTTT
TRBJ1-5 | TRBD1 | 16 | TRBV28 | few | CASSPPGQGSNQPQHF | TGTGCCAGCAGCCCCCCCGGACAGGGGTCAAATCAGCCCCAGCATTTT
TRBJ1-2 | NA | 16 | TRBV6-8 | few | CASSYDRNYGYVGYTF | TGTGCCAGCAGTTACGACCGAAACTATGGTTATGTCGGCTACACCTTC
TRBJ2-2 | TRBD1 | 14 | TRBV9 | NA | CASRTGGDTGELFF | TGTGCCAGCCGGACAGGGGGGGACACCGGGGAGCTGTTTTTT
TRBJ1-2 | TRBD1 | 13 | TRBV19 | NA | CASSKGQNYGYTF | TGTGCCAGTAGTAAGGGACAGAACTATGGCTACACCTTC
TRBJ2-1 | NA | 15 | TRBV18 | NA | CASSPLDTASGEQFF | TGTGCCAGCTCACCACTGGACACCGCTTCGGGTGAGCAGTTCTTC
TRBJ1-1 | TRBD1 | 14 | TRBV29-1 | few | CSVEDQGANTEAFF | TGCAGCGTTGAAGATCAGGGGGCAAACACTGAAGCTTTCTTT
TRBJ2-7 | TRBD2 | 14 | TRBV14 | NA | CASSPTGTSPEQYF | TGTGCCAGCAGCCCTACCGGGACTAGCCCCGAGCAGTACTTC
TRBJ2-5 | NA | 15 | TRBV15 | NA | CATSRGELGEETQYF | TGTGCCACCAGCAGAGGGGAACTAGGTGAAGAGACCCAGTACTTC
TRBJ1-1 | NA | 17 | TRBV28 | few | CASSLSWYGSTNTEAFF | TGTGCCAGCAGTTTAAGCTGGTATGGATCTACGAACACTGAAGCTTTCTTT
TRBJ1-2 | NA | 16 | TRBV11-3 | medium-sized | CASSYQPRGPPYGYTF | TGTGCCAGCAGCTACCAACCGAGAGGGCCTCCCTATGGCTACACCTTC
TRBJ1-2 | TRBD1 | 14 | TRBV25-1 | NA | CASSPGQLNYGYTF | TGTGCCAGCAGCCCGGGACAGCTAAACTATGGCTACACCTTC
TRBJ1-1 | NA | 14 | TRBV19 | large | CASSEQGEGTEAFF | TGTGCCAGTAGTGAACAGGGTGAGGGGACTGAAGCTTTCTTT
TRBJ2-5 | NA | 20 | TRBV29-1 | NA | CSVEGFAGQTTKRPSTPQYF | TGCAGCGTTGAAGGGTTCGCGGGACAGACTACCAAGAGACCCAGTACGCCCCAGTACTTC
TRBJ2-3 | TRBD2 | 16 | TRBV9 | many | CASSEPLAEHTDTQYF | TGTGCCAGCAGCGAGCCTCTAGCGGAGCACACAGATACGCAGTATTTT
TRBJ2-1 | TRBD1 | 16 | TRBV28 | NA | CASSQTTGSLLNEQFF | TGTGCCAGCAGTCAAACGACAGGGTCTCTGTTGAATGAGCAGTTCTTC
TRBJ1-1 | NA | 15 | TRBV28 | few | CASGEWTAMNTEAFF | TGTGCCAGCGGGGAATGGACAGCCATGAACACTGAAGCTTTCTTT
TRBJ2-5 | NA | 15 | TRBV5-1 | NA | CASSLVFGAGETQYF | TGCGCCAGCAGCTTGGTGTTCGGAGCTGGAGAGACCCAGTACTTC
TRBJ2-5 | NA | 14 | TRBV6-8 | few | CASSYSGVGETQYF | TGTGCCAGCAGTTACTCGGGTGTCGGAGAGACCCAGTACTTC
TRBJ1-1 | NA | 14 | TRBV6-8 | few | CASSYLQMNTEAFF | TGTGCCAGCAGCTACCTGCAGATGAACACTGAAGCTTTCTTT
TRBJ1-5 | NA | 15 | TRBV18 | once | CASSPPMEINQPQHF | TGTGCCAGCTCACCACCGATGGAAATCAATCAGCCCCAGCATTTT
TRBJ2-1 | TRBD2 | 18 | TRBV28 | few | CASSSWTAGLAGADEQFF | TGTGCCAGCAGTTCCTGGACAGCCGGACTAGCGGGAGCGGATGAGCAGTTCTTC
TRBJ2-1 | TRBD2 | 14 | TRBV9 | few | CASSEGLLSKGQFF | TGTGCCAGCAGCGAGGGACTACTCTCTAAAGGGCAGTTCTTC
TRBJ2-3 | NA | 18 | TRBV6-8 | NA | CASSYGFRDSSPGDTQYF | TGTGCCAGCAGTTACGGTTTTCGGGACTCGTCGCCTGGTGATACGCAGTATTTT
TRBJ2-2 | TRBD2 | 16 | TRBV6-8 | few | CASSHLLAGPTGELFF | TGTGCCAGCAGCCACTTACTAGCGGGACCCACCGGGGAGCTGTTTTTT
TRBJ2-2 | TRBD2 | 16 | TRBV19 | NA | CASSLRLAGGTGELFF | TGTGCCAGTAGCTTAAGACTAGCGGGAGGCACCGGGGAGCTGTTTTTT
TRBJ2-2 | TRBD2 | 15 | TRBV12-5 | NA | CASTIRDYNTGELFF | TGTGCCAGCACAATCCGGGACTACAACACCGGGGAGCTGTTTTTT
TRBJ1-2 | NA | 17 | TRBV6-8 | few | CASSYSTYRSPTYGYTF | TGTGCCAGCAGTTACTCGACGTACAGGAGTCCTACCTATGGCTACACCTTC
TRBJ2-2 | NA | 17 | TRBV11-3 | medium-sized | CASSLSGQGVGTGELFF | TGTGCCAGCAGCTTGTCTGGCCAGGGTGTAGGTACCGGGGAGCTGTTTTTT
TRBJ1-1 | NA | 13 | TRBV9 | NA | CASTGLSNTEAFF | TGTGCCAGCACTGGACTCTCGAACACTGAAGCTTTCTTT
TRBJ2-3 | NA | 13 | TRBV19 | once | CASRPSSTDTQYF | TGTGCCAGTAGACCTTCTAGCACAGATACGCAGTATTTT
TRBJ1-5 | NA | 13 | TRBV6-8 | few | CASSPGLNQPQHF | TGTGCCAGCAGTCCCGGACTTAATCAGCCCCAGCATTTT
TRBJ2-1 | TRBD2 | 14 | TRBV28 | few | CATRGTSGINEQFF | TGTGCCACCCGCGGGACTAGCGGGATCAATGAGCAGTTCTTC
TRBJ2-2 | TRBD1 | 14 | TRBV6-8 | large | CASSYSQGAGELFF | TGTGCCAGCAGTTACTCGCAGGGGGCCGGGGAGCTGTTTTTT
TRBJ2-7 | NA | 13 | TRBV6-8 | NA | CASTLQLPYEQYF | TGTGCCAGCACTCTACAGCTCCCCTACGAGCAGTACTTC
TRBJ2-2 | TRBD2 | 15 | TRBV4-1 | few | CASSQGAGVTGELFF | TGCGCCAGCAGCCAGGGTGCGGGGGTCACCGGGGAGCTGTTTTTT
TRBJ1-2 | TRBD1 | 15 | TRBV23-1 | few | CASSQTGARDYGYTF | TGCGCCAGCAGTCAAACAGGGGCACGGGACTATGGCTACACCTTC
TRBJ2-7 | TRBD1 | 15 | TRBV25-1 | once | CASSQADRVLGEQYF | TGTGCCAGCAGTCAGGCAGACAGGGTTCTTGGCGAGCAGTACTTC
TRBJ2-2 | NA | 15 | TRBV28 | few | CASKGWASDTGELFF | TGTGCCAGCAAGGGCTGGGCGTCGGACACCGGGGAGCTGTTTTTT
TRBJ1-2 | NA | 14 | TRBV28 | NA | CASRFQGANYGYTF | TGTGCCAGCAGGTTCCAAGGGGCGAACTATGGCTACACCTTC
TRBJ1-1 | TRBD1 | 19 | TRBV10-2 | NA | CASNATLGTGGAPNTEAFF | TGCGCCAGCAACGCTACCCTTGGGACAGGGGGCGCGCCGAACACTGAAGCTTTCTTT
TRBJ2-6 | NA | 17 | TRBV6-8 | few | CASSYLLGSSGANVLTF | TGTGCCAGCAGTTACCTCCTTGGTAGCTCTGGGGCCAACGTCCTGACTTTC
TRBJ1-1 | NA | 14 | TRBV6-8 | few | CASAWGNSPTEAFF | TGTGCCAGCGCCTGGGGCAACTCGCCGACGGAAGCTTTCTTT
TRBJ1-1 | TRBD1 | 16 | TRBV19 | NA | CASQPGQGAFNTEAFF | TGTGCCAGTCAACCGGGACAGGGGGCATTTAACACTGAAGCTTTCTTT
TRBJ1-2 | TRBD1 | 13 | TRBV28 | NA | CASRVLQGSGYTF | TGTGCCAGCAGGGTGCTACAGGGGTCTGGCTACACCTTC
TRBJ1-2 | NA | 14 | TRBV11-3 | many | CASKLSGLGPPEAF | TGTGCCAGCAAGCTATCAGGGTTGGGGCCTCCGGAGGCCTTC
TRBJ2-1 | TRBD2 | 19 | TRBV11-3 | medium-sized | CASSLVLAVGRSSYNEQFF | TGTGCCAGCAGCTTAGTACTAGCGGTGGGTCGGAGCTCCTACAATGAGCAGTTCTTC
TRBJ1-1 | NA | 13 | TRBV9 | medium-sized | CASRIGVNTEAFF | TGTGCCAGCAGGATCGGGGTGAACACTGAAGCTTTCTTT
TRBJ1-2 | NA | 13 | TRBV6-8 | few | CASEPRNIFGYTF | TGTGCCAGCGAACCTCGTAACATATTTGGCTACACCTTC
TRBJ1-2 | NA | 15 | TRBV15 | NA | CATSREEVFLYGYTF | TGTGCCACCAGCAGAGAGGAGGTCTTCCTTTATGGCTACACCTTC
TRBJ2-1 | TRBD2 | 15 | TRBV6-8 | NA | CASAKGGLAGPEQFF | TGTGCCAGCGCCAAAGGAGGACTAGCGGGACCTGAGCAGTTCTTC
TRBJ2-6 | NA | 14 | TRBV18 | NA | CASSLSSGANVLTF | TGTGCCAGCTCCCTTAGCTCTGGGGCCAACGTCCTGACTTTC
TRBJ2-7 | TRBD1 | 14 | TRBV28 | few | CASSPSDRAGEQYF | TGTGCCAGCAGTCCCAGCGACAGGGCCGGCGAGCAGTACTTC